This TCR beta chain emerged from a study of CD8+ T cells in alopecia areata. The study, taken as a whole, reports: Among the top 100, expanded CD8+ clones were significantly decreased by tofacitinib, as was scalp clonality. The study also sequences resident alphabeta T cells of normal skin in scalp samples.

The CDR3 has 13 amino acids. Trimming pared 8 bases from V and 6 bases from J, leaving 15 bases between. Germline values: CDR1 MNHNS, CDR2 SASEGT. Extraction of RNA preceded its reverse transcription into cDNA, which served as the sequencing template. Data came from immunoSEQ multiplex PCR; TCRdb stores just in-frame clones and leaves some out. The profile shows 80,000 to 95,000 clones, around 44% of them singletons. Treatment noted: oral pan-JAK inhibitor, 5-10 mg twice daily. This clone was seen a few times. Its antigen remains unknown. This chain connects TRBV6-1 to TRBJ2-3, with D maybe TRBD2 (7 bases). This clonotype was sampled from a human donor with alopecia areata. The source was CD8+ T cells sorted from blood, collected at week 24, from a patient treated with tofacitinib. The CDR3 nucleotides read TGTGCCAGCGGGGGCCCGGGGGGTGATACGCAGTATTTT. Encoded protein: CASGGPGGDTQYF.